The 13 T cell receptor beta chains reported below all come from one sample, sequenced in a study of vaccination effects on CD4 cells after COVID-19. Libraries were prepared by immunoSEQ multiplex PCR; TCRdb keeps only in-frame clonotypes and omits some of them. The sample yields over 45,000 clones, 65% to 80% seen once. The antigens of these receptors remain unknown. Subsequent to a culture period of 10 to 11 days, CD4+ T cells were isolated. The specimen comprised CD4+ T cells from PBMCs cultured without peptide, sampled before COVID-19 vaccination. Receptor source: a human donor who received a COVID-19 vaccine.

V gene TRBV2 combines with J gene TRBJ1-2, with a tentative D call TRBD1 (5 bases). Per the germline V gene, CDR1 is SNHLY and CDR2 is FYNNEI. The CDR3 is made up of 12 amino acids. Trimming took 6 bases from V and 4 from J, leaving 9 bases between them. The CDR3 spells CASRGPPYGYTF. DNA for the CDR3: TGTGCCAGCAGGGGGCCTCCCTATGGCTACACCTTC.

The V gene is TRBV7-2, the J gene TRBJ2-3, with 9 bases matching TRBD2. The CDR3 length is 16 residues. Germline lookup yields CDR1 SGHTA and CDR2 FQGNSA. Trimming took 3 bases from V and 2 from J; bases not matched to a gene: 6. CDR3 sequence reads: CASSLKTSGFTDTQYF. CDR3 coding DNA: TGTGCCAGCAGCTTGAAGACTAGCGGTTTCACAGATACGCAGTATTTT.

The genes are TRBV18 and TRBJ2-7; D uncertain. The CDR3 runs 16 residues. Per germline, CDR1 KGHSH and CDR2 LQKENI. V was clipped by 6 bases and J by 0 bases, with 18 bases between them. The CDR3 nucleotides read TGTGCCAGCTCGCTAGAGTACGGGTGGAGCTCCTACGAGCAGTACTTC. Translating gives CASSLEYGWSSYEQYF.

This chain links TRBV7-9 with TRBJ1-2; D is uncertain. V gave up 5 bases and J gave up 7 bases, with 11 bases separating them. Germline V gene data show CDR1 as SEHNR and CDR2 as FQNEAQ (reference sequence). This CDR3 has 12 residues. DNA of the CDR3: TGTGCCAGCAGCCTTATAACTAGTGGCTACACCTTC. Translating it yields CASSLITSGYTF.

CDR3 loop: CASSLTSLAGGDTQYF. The CDR3 DNA reads TGTGCCAGCAGCTTAACGTCCCTAGCGGGGGGGGATACGCAGTATTTT. The chain recombines TRBV7-3 with TRBJ2-3; 12 bases fit TRBD2. The germline V gene has CDR1 SGHTA and CDR2 FQGTGA. The CDR3 covers 16 residues. V trimming: 0 bases; J trimming: 6 bases; junction bases outside the gene matches: 4.

This clone was recorded a few times. The chain carries TRBV6-1 and TRBJ2-1; D perhaps matches TRBD1 (6 bases). This CDR3 spans 16 amino acids. Per the germline V gene, CDR1 is MNHNS and CDR2 is SASEGT. Trimming stripped 4 bases from V and 5 bases from J, with 18 bases between. The CDR3 DNA follows: TGTGCCAGCAGTGTTCGGACAGTCGGGTGGAACAATGAGCAGTTCTTC. Its translation: CASSVRTVGWNNEQFF.

The chain employs TRBV19 and TRBJ1-2, with 8 bases lining up with TRBD1. The V segment lost 7 bases and the J segment 0 bases; nucleotides outside the gene matches: 7. The CDR3 spans 15 residues. Germline assignment: CDR1 LNHDA and CDR2 SQIVND (reference sequence). CDR3 nucleotides: TGTGCCAGTACCCCGGACAGGGAAGCTAACTATGGCTACACCTTC. It encodes CASTPDREANYGYTF.

The V and J genes are TRBV25-1 and TRBJ2-2; unclear D gene. This CDR3 is built from 12 residues. Germline values: CDR1 MGHDK, CDR2 SYGVNS. V lost 5 bases, J lost 7 bases, and 8 bases lay in between. Written as DNA, the CDR3 is TGTGCCAGCAGTCCGGTGGGCGGGGAGCTGTTTTTT. As protein: CASSPVGGELFF.

The rearrangement links TRBV2 to TRBJ1-2; possible D gene TRBD1, 6 bases. V was pared by 11 bases and J by 2 bases, with 21 bases between. Germline V lookup: CDR1 SNHLY, CDR2 FYNNEI. The CDR3 spans 15 residues. The CDR3 sequence: CAGATQGFGNYGYTF. The CDR3 nucleotides are TGTGCCGGGGCTACACAGGGTTTCGGCAACTATGGCTACACCTTC.

This clone was observed a single time. The chain's CDR3 is CASSRGAGGNVETQYF. The CDR3 DNA reads TGTGCCAGCAGCCGCGGAGCGGGGGGCAATGTGGAGACCCAGTACTTC. V gene TRBV7-2 combines with J gene TRBJ2-5, with TRBD2 identical over 9 bases. The CDR3 is 16 amino acids. The trim removed 5 bases at V and 5 bases at J, leaving 12 bases unmatched. Germline CDR1 is SGHTA and CDR2 is FQGNSA.

The CDR3 DNA is TGTGCCAGCAGCTTACGCCGACTAGCGGGGGGGCAGAATGAGCAGTTCTTC. Its translation is CASSLRRLAGGQNEQFF. The rearrangement joins TRBV7-3 to TRBJ2-1; the match to TRBD2 covers 14 bases. CDR3 length equals 17 residues. Trimming at V came to 2 bases and at J to 7 bases, leaving 7 bases not matched to a gene. Germline CDR1 SGHTA, CDR2 FQGTGA.

This clone was detected only a few times. The chain is built from TRBV7-9 and TRBJ1-1; D remains ambiguous. The V gene's germline CDR1 is SEHNR and CDR2 FQNEAQ (reference sequence). V was clipped by 4 bases and J by 6 bases, with 9 bases between them. The length of the CDR3 is 12 residues. CDR3 sequence: CASSSQWSEAFF. CDR3 DNA: TGTGCCAGCAGCTCGCAATGGTCTGAAGCTTTCTTT.

The chain couples TRBV6-1 to TRBJ1-2; weak D call: TRBD1 (5 bases). CDR1 and CDR2 (germline): MNHNS, SASEGT. Between the trimmed V and J ends, which lost 0 bases and 2 bases, there was a span of 13 bases. This CDR3 has 16 residues. Here the CDR3 reads CASSEATAEPNYGYTF. The CDR3 DNA is TGTGCCAGCAGTGAAGCGACAGCCGAGCCCAACTATGGCTACACCTTC.